This is a list of T cell receptor beta chains from one sample in a study of T-cell reconstitution after alpha-beta-depleted transplantation in children. MiXCR, applied by TCRdb to the PCR reads, yields one record per CDR3 protein. The sample consists of 600,000 to 700,000 distinct CDR3 sequences, roughly 15% of them appearing once. Sequencing was performed on PBMCs from the stem cell graft donor, taken from the stem cell graft. These receptors were taken from a human donor who donated a stem cell graft to a child with acute myeloid leukemia. Both conserved end residues are part of each CDR3. Fields, in order: J gene, CDR3 length, V gene, CDR3 protein.

TRBJ1-4 19 TRBV2 CASSYTGTGSARTNEKLFF
TRBJ2-1 17 TRBV20-1 CSASYLGLAGTYNEQFF
TRBJ1-5 18 TRBV7-8 CASQPGTGGVRGNQPQHF
TRBJ2-1 17 TRBV10-3 CAISESRGAASYNEQFF
TRBJ2-5 16 TRBV4-1 CASSQLGLAGQETQYF
TRBJ2-5 15 TRBV7-2 CASSPQGGTQETQYF
TRBJ2-2 16 TRBV28 CASSKVAKPNTGELFF
TRBJ2-2 16 TRBV20-1 CSASSHQRTNTGELFF
TRBJ2-1 13 TRBV20-1 CSASPVNYNEQFF
TRBJ2-1 18 TRBV9 CASSVNPHREPSVDEQFF
TRBJ2-3 16 TRBV5-1 CASSLRPSLGGDTQYF
TRBJ2-6 17 TRBV6-1 CASSTRQGISGANVLTF
TRBJ1-5 14 TRBV20-1 CSAGTGGSNQPQHF
TRBJ1-1 14 TRBV5-1 CASSWTGGSAEAFF
TRBJ2-5 15 TRBV5-1 CASSLGSREGETQYF
TRBJ1-6 14 TRBV20-1 CSCGSQGGYSPLHF
TRBJ2-2 13 TRBV4-1 CASELGGSGELFF
TRBJ2-1 13 TRBV7-6 CASSLASWDEQFF
TRBJ2-1 11 TRBV29-1 CSVVGYNEQFF
TRBJ1-5 16 TRBV27 CASSHRPDDAYQPQHF
TRBJ1-5 12 TRBV12-3/TRBV12-4 CASGQGYQPQHF
TRBJ2-7 19 TRBV20-1 CSAISGPRANIGGSYEQYF
TRBJ2-7 14 TRBV4-3 CASSQDRVGYEQYF
TRBJ2-3 16 TRBV5-1 CASSLGTRASLDTQYF
TRBJ1-2 15 TRBV7-2 CASSFQAGENYGYTF
TRBJ1-4 13 TRBV12-3/TRBV12-4 CASQTGGNEKLFF
TRBJ1-2 16 TRBV15 CATSRGPRGSEYGYTF
TRBJ2-7 14 TRBV27 CASKSGTGLYEQYF
TRBJ1-1 13 TRBV5-5 CASRIKQDTEAFF
TRBJ1-5 16 TRBV20-1 CSARARGRDSNQPQHF
TRBJ2-2 17 TRBV11-2 CASSLEGVRVSTGELFF
TRBJ2-2 13 TRBV7-2 CASSALNTGELFF
TRBJ2-7 15 TRBV7-2 CASRDRGTVTYEQYF
TRBJ1-2 17 TRBV24-1 CATSDSGTGSGAYGYTF
TRBJ2-1 14 TRBV6-4 CASRTSGGYNEQSF
TRBJ2-1 15 TRBV27 CASSSAGGPGNEQFF
TRBJ1-6 14 TRBV6-1 CASSEVHYNSPLHF
TRBJ2-7 12 TRBV29-1 CSVDGTGNEQYF
TRBJ1-2 14 TRBV6-1 CASSEEGTRAGYTF
TRBJ1-6 13 TRBV30 CAWSRGANSPLHF
TRBJ2-3 13 TRBV20-1 CSAQDRARDTQYF
TRBJ1-1 16 TRBV7-9 CASSLWGGRGGLEAFF
TRBJ1-4 15 TRBV25-1 CASSEPLGAHEKLFF
TRBJ1-1 13 TRBV29-1 CSVLTGVNTEAFF
TRBJ2-1 13 TRBV7-3 CASSPPSSNEQFF
TRBJ1-5 13 TRBV3-1 CASSQEGPGPQHF
TRBJ2-1 16 TRBV12-3/TRBV12-4 CASSSYLGEVYNEQFF
TRBJ2-1 16 TRBV5-1 CASFATGGLSYNEQFF
TRBJ1-5 14 TRBV7-2 CASSLALGSQPQHF
TRBJ2-2 16 TRBV24-1 CATSDLQGGSVGELFF
TRBJ1-2 13 TRBV12-3/TRBV12-4 CASSLGTLYGYTF
TRBJ2-3 14 TRBV6-1 CASTGTGETDTQYF
TRBJ1-4 17 TRBV9 CARGPPGSDSTNEKLFF
TRBJ1-1 13 TRBV5-6 CASVSRVDTEAFF
TRBJ2-1 14 TRBV27 CASSLRGNWNEQFF
TRBJ2-1 10 TRBV20-1 CSALGNEQFF
TRBJ2-3 15 TRBV20-1 CSASLTASFTDTQYF